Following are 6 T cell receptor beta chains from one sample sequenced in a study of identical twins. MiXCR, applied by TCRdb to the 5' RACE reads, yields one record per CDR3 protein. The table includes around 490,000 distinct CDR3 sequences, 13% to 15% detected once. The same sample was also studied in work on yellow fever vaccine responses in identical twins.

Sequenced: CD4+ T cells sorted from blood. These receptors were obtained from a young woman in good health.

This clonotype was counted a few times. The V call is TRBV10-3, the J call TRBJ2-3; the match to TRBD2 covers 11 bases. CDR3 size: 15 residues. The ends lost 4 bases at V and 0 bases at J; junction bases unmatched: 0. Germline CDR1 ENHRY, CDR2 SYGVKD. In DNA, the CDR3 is TGTGCCATCAGTGGGACTAGCGGGAGCACAGATACGCAGTATTTT. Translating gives CAISGTSGSTDTQYF.

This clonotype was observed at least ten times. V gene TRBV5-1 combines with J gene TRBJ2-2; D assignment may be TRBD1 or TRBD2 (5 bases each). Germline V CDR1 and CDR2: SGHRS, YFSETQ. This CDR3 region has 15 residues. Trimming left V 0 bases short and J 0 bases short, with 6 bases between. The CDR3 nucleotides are TGCGCCAGCAGCTTGGCGGGACCGAACACCGGGGAGCTGTTTTTT. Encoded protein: CASSLAGPNTGELFF.

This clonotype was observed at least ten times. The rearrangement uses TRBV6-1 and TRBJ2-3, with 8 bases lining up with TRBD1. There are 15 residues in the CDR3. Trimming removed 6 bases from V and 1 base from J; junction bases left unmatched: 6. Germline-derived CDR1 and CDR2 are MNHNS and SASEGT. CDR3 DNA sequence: TGTGCCAGCAGCCCTACAGGGGGAGGCACAGATACGCAGTATTTT. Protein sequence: CASSPTGGGTDTQYF.

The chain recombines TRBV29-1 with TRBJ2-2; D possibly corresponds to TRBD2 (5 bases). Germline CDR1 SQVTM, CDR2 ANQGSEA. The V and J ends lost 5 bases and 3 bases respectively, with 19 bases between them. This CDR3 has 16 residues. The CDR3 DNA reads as TGCAGCGTTAAAGGCTCGGGGATAAGGGACACCGGGGAGCTGTTTTTT. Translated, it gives CSVKGSGIRDTGELFF.

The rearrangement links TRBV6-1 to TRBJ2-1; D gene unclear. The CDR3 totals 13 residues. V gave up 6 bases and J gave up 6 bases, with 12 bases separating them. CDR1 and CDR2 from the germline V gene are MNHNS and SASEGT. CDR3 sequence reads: CASSELGSNEQFF. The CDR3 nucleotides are TGTGCCAGCAGCGAATTGGGTAGCAATGAGCAGTTCTTC.

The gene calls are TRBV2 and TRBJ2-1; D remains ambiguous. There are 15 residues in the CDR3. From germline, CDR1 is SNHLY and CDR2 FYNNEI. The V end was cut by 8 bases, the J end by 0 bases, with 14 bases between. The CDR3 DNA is TGTGCCAGCGCAGGCGCAGAAAGCTCCTACAATGAGCAGTTCTTC. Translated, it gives CASAGAESSYNEQFF. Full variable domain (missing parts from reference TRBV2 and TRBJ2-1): EPEVTQTPSHQVTQMGQEVILRCVPISNHLYFYWYRQILGQKVEFLVSFYNNEISEKSEIFDDQFSVERPDGSNFTLKIRSTKLEDSAMYFCASAGAESSYNEQFFGPGTRLTVL.